These T cell receptor beta chains were read from a single sample in a study of blood T cell repertoires in COVID-19. The method was immunoSEQ multiplex PCR; TCRdb's version includes in-frame clones alone and lacks a portion of them. In the table there are 250,000 to 350,000 clones, 65% to 90% of which are singletons. The sequenced sample was PBMCs or T cells enriched from blood (not recorded which). The receptors shown here come from a woman aged 18-29 years who had recovered from COVID-19. Both conserved end residues are part of each CDR3. A D gene is named only where the DNA matches it firmly. Size values are once, few and many counts, or a class for expanded clones, and some rows have none.

v_call	cdr3_length	d_call	clone_size	j_call	cdr3_nt	cdr3_aa
TRBV19	14	TRBD1	.	TRBJ1-6	TGTGCCAGTAGCCGAGACAGGGTCGATTCACCCCTCCACTTT	CASSRDRVDSPLHF
TRBV29-1	14	.	.	TRBJ1-5	TGCAGCGTTGAAGATCCAGGATCCAATCAGCCCCAGCATTTT	CSVEDPGSNQPQHF
TRBV2	14	.	once	TRBJ2-5	TGTGCCAGCCATAATATAGCGGAGCAAGAGACCCAGTACTTC	CASHNIAEQETQYF
TRBV7-3	14	.	.	TRBJ2-3	TGTGCCAGCAGTCCGGGGACTAGCACAGATACGCAGTATTTT	CASSPGTSTDTQYF
TRBV5-1	15	.	.	TRBJ2-7	TGCGCCAGCAGCTTGGCCCCTGGGGAGTCCTACGAGCAGTACTTC	CASSLAPGESYEQYF
TRBV1	16	.	.	TRBJ2-4	TGCACCAGCAGCCAAGATCCCGGGGGGGCCAAAAACATTCAGTACTTC	CTSSQDPGGAKNIQYF
TRBV19	14	TRBD1	few	TRBJ1-2	TGTGCCAGTAGTATAGCCCGGACAGGAGGGGGCTACACCTTC	CASSIARTGGGYTF
TRBV6-5	15	TRBD1	.	TRBJ2-2	TGTGCCAGCGCCGGAGAGGACAGGGAGGCCGGGGAGCTGTTTTTT	CASAGEDREAGELFF
TRBV5-3	18	.	.	TRBJ1-3	TGTGCCAGAAGCTTCCCCGGGGGTGAGCGCCGTAATGGAAACACCATATATTTT	CARSFPGGERRNGNTIYF
TRBV7-8	14	TRBD1	.	TRBJ2-5	TGTGCCAGCAGCCAAGGGACAGTGCAAGAGACCCAGTACTTC	CASSQGTVQETQYF
TRBV30	14	TRBD2	once	TRBJ2-1	TGTGCCTGGAATGCGGGAGCAGCCTACAATGAGCAGTTCTTC	CAWNAGAAYNEQFF
TRBV30	13	.	.	TRBJ1-4	TGTGCCTGGAGTGGGGCCTCTAATGAAAAACTGTTTTTT	CAWSGASNEKLFF
TRBV7-2	13	.	.	TRBJ1-5	TGTGCCAGCAGCCTCTTAGAGAATCAGCCCCAGCATTTT	CASSLLENQPQHF
TRBV2	15	.	.	TRBJ2-3	TGTGCCAGCAGTAATAGCGGAACCCTCACAGATACGCAGTATTTT	CASSNSGTLTDTQYF
TRBV27	14	TRBD1	.	TRBJ2-7	TGTGCCAGCAGCCTCGGGACAGGGGTAAACGAGCAGTACTTC	CASSLGTGVNEQYF
TRBV24-1	12	.	.	TRBJ2-3	TGTGCCACCAGTGATGAGGGAGATACGCAGTATTTT	CATSDEGDTQYF
TRBV4-2	16	TRBD1	once	TRBJ2-7	TGTGCCAGCAGCCGCAGCACCGGGACAGGGGTTTACGAGCAGTACTTC	CASSRSTGTGVYEQYF
TRBV6-1	16	TRBD1	.	TRBJ1-6	TGTGCCAGCAGTGAGGGGGACAGGAGCTATAATTCACCCCTCCACTTT	CASSEGDRSYNSPLHF
TRBV5-8	15	.	.	TRBJ1-3	TGTGCCAGCAGCTTTGGGCGGGTCTCTGGAAACACCATATATTTT	CASSFGRVSGNTIYF